The 6 T cell receptor beta chains presented below share a single source sample, sequenced in a study of T cells in Graves' hyperthyroidism and ophthalmopathy. Regions amplified from RNA transcripts were the TCR beta CDR3 regions. The study used the HTBI primer set for a first-round RT-PCR of the TCR CDR3. TCRdb itself ran the multiplex PCR reads through MiXCR, one entry per CDR3 protein. The sample includes a few hundred thousand distinct CDR3 sequences, about 15% of them seen just once. Sequencing was performed on blood. Every receptor here comes from a woman between 25 and 40 years old with Graves' hyperthyroidism.

V gene TRBV4-1 combines with J gene TRBJ2-1, with 7 nucleotides matching TRBD2. Germline V lookup: CDR1 MGHRA, CDR2 YSYEKL. Trimming removed 3 bases from V and 3 bases from J; junction bases left unmatched: 5. CDR3 length equals 15 residues. The CDR3 loop is CASSHGGGLYNEQFF. The CDR3 region has the DNA TGCGCCAGCAGCCACGGGGGAGGGCTCTACAATGAGCAGTTCTTC.

About this clonotype itself: Just one base apart from a much larger clone, this may be a read error. CDR3: CASSVAAEEETQYF. DNA for the CDR3: TGTGCCAGCAGCGTAGCAGCAGAGGAAGAGACCCAGTACTTC. The V gene is TRBV9, the J gene TRBJ2-5; no reliable D call. Germline CDR1 reads SGDLS; CDR2 reads YYNGEE. Trimming took 0 bases from V and 3 from J, leaving 9 bases between them. The CDR3 spans 14 residues.

This chain joins TRBV20-1 and TRBJ2-7; 10 nucleotides agree with TRBD2. CDR3 length: 14 amino acids. Per germline, CDR1 DFQATT and CDR2 SNEGSKA (reference sequence). V gave up 5 bases and J gave up 6 bases; unmatched junction bases: 10. CDR3 nucleotides: TGCAGTGCTTCAGCGGGACTAGCGTCCGGCGAGCAGTACTTC. Translation: CSASAGLASGEQYF.

As for this clonotype: Since a much larger clone is just one base distant, this may be a read error. This rearrangement joins TRBV7-9 to TRBJ2-3, with TRBD2 matching 9 bases. CDR1 SEHNR and CDR2 FQNEAQ come from the germline V gene (reference sequence). The CDR3 runs 15 residues. J lost 6 bases, V lost 2 bases, and 6 bases had no gene match. Here the CDR3 DNA reads TGTGCCAGCAGCTTAACAGCGGGAGGACCCGATACGCAGTATTTT. Translation gives CASSLTAGGPDTQYF.

This clonotype showed up many times. V is TRBV3-1 and J is TRBJ2-7; tentatively, D is TRBD2 (7 bases). The germline V and J ends were trimmed by 0 bases and 6 bases, with 12 bases remaining between them. The CDR3 spans 14 residues. Germline V gene data show CDR1 as LGHDT and CDR2 as YNNKEL (reference sequence). CDR3 loop: CASSQDHREGEQYF. The CDR3 DNA reads TGTGCCAGCAGCCAAGACCACAGGGAGGGCGAGCAGTACTTC.

CDR3 sequence reads: CASSYLGTDQKLFF. The CDR3 DNA follows: TGTGCCAGCAGCTATTTAGGGACGGATCAAAAACTGTTTTTT. This chain links TRBV12-3 or TRBV12-4 with TRBJ1-4; possible D gene TRBD1, 5 bases. This CDR3 is built from 14 residues. Between the trimmed V and J ends, which lost 6 bases and 9 bases, there was a span of 17 bases.